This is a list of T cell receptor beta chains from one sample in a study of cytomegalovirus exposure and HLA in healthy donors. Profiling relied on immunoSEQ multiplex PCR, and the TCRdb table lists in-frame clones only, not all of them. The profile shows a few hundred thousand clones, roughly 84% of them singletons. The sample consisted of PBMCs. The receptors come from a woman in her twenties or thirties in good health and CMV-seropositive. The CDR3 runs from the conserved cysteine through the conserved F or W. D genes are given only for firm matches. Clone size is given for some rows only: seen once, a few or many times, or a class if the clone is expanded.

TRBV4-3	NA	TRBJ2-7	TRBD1	TGCGCCAGCAGCCAAGAAGACAGGGCGACCGAGCAGTACTTC	CASSQEDRATEQYF
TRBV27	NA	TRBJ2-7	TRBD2	TGTGCCAGCAGTTTACGGCGACTAGCGGGAGGTACCTCCTACGAGCAGTACTTC	CASSLRRLAGGTSYEQYF
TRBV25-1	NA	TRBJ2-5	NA	TGTGCCACCCGATGGCGGGAGACCCAGTACTTC	CATRWRETQYF
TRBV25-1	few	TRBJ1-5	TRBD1	TGTGCCAGCAGTGAACCAGGGGGTGATCAGCCCCAGCATTTT	CASSEPGGDQPQHF
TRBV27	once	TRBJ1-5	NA	TGTGCCAGCAGTTCAGCTGAAAATCAGCCCCAGCATTTT	CASSSAENQPQHF
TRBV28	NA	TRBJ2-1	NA	TGTGCCAGCAGTTGGGGGTACAATGAGCAGTTCTTC	CASSWGYNEQFF
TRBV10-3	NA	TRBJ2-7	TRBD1	TGTGCCATCAGTGATCGGGGACAGCTCTACGAGCAGTACTTC	CAISDRGQLYEQYF
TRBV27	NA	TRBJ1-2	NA	TGTGCCAGCATGGCAGGCCTTTATGGTGGCTACACCTTC	CASMAGLYGGYTF
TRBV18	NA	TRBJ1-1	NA	TGTGCCAGCTCACGAGGGAACCCTACGGGAACTGAAGCTTTCTTT	CASSRGNPTGTEAFF
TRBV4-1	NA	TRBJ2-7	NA	TGCGCCAGCAGCCAATTCAGGACAGATCTCTCCTACGAGCAGTACTTC	CASSQFRTDLSYEQYF
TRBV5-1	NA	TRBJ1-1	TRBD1	TGCGCCAGCAGCCCGGGGGGACAGTGGAACACTGAAGCTTTCTTT	CASSPGGQWNTEAFF
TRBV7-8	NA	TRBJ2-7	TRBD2	TGTGCCAGCACATATAGCGGGAAACCCCACGAGCAGTACTTC	CASTYSGKPHEQYF
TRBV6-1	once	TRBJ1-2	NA	TGTGCCAGCAGTGAACCCGGGGCTTACTATGGCTACACCTTC	CASSEPGAYYGYTF
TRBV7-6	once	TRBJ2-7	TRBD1	TGTGCCAGCAGCTTAGAATTCGGACAGGGCTACGAGCAGTACTTC	CASSLEFGQGYEQYF
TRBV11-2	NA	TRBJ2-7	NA	TGTGCCAGCAGCCCCCGTCCCTACAGTGGGGCCGAGCAGTACTTC	CASSPRPYSGAEQYF
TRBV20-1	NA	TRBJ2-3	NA	TGCAGTGCTAGACACACAGATACGCAGTATTTT	CSARHTDTQYF
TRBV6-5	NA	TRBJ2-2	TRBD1	TGTGCCAGCAGTATTACAGGGGTGCTCACCGGGGAGCTGTTTTTT	CASSITGVLTGELFF
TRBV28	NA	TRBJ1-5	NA	TGTGCCAGCAGTCCCCGGTGGACAATAAGTCAGCCCCAGCATTTT	CASSPRWTISQPQHF
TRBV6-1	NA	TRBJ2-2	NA	TGTGCCAGCAAGATTTACGACAGAGGGGAAGGGGAGCTGTTTTTT	CASKIYDRGEGELFF
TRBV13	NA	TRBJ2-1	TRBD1	TGTGCCAGCAGCCCTTCGACAGGGTGGAATGAGCAGTTCTTC	CASSPSTGWNEQFF
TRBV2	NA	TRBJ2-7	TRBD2	TGTGCGCGCCGAGAGACTAGCCTTACCTACGAGCAGTACTTC	CARRETSLTYEQYF
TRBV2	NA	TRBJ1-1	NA	TGTGCCAGCAAGGGGACGGCCGCGAACACTGAAGCTTTCTTT	CASKGTAANTEAFF
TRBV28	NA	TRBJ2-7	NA	TGTGCCAGCACCCCTTGGACTGTTTCCTACGAGCAGTACTTC	CASTPWTVSYEQYF
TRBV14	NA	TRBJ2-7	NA	TGTGCCAGCAGCCCAGGGTTTGGGCTTTCCTACGAGCAGTACTTC	CASSPGFGLSYEQYF
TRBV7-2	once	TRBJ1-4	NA	TGTGCCAGCAGCTGGAAAATTTTGGGTGAAAAACTGTTTTTT	CASSWKILGEKLFF
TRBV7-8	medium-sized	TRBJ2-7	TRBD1	TGTGCCAGCAGCAAGGCAGGGGGCCCCGGTTACGAGCAGTACTTC	CASSKAGGPGYEQYF
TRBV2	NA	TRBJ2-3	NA	TGTGCCAGCAGTCGTCAGGGTGGAGCAGATACGCAGTATTTT	CASSRQGGADTQYF
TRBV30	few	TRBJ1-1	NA	TGTGCCTGGAGTGAATCGGGTCCGGAAGCTTTCTTT	CAWSESGPEAFF
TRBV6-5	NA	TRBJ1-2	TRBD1	TGTGCCAGCAGTCCAGCCGGGACAGCTAACTATGGCTACACCTTC	CASSPAGTANYGYTF
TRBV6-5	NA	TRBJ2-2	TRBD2	TGTGCCAGCATGGCGGGAGTGGAAACCGGGGAGCTGTTTTTT	CASMAGVETGELFF
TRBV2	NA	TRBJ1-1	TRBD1	TGTGCCAGCAGGGGACAGTTGAACACTGAAGCTTTCTTT	CASRGQLNTEAFF
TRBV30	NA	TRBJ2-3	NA	TGTGCCTGGAGTGTACTAAGGGGGACCGACGGGACAGATACGCAGTATTTT	CAWSVLRGTDGTDTQYF
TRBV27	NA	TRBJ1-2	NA	TGTGCCAGCAGTTTGGAAGGGGCCCACTACACCTTC	CASSLEGAHYTF
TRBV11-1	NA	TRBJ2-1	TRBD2	TGTGCCAGCAGCTTTGGGTTCATCCTAGCGGGGTACAATGAGCAGTTCTTC	CASSFGFILAGYNEQFF
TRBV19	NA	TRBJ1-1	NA	TGTGCCAGTAGTGGCGTCGGACGGTTGAACACTGAAGCTTTCTTT	CASSGVGRLNTEAFF
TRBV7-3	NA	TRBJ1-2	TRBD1	TGTGCCAGCAGCTTGGGTGGGGCAGGGGGAGACACCTATGGCTACACCTTC	CASSLGGAGGDTYGYTF
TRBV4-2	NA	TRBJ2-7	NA	TGTGCCAGCAGCCAAGAGGACGGCTCCTACGAGCAGTACTTC	CASSQEDGSYEQYF
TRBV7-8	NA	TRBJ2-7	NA	TGTGCCAGCAGCTTAGTTTGGGGCTCCTACGAGCAGTACTTC	CASSLVWGSYEQYF
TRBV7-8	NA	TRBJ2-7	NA	TGTGCCAGCAGCTTAGGGTCGGCTAACTTCTACGAGCAGTACTTC	CASSLGSANFYEQYF
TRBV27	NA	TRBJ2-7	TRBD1	TGTGCCAGCAGTTCTTTGAGACAGGGGCGGGGCGAGCAGTACTTC	CASSSLRQGRGEQYF
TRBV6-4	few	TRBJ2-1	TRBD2	TGTGCCAGCAGTAAGACTAGCGGGAGTTCCGATGAGCAGTTCTTC	CASSKTSGSSDEQFF
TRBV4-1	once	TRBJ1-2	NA	TGCGCCAGCAGCCAAGCCCCAGGGATAAACTATGGCTACACCTTC	CASSQAPGINYGYTF
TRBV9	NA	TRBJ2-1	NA	TGTGCCAGCAGCGATGGGGGCGCGGCAGTAAGAGATGAGCAGTTCTTC	CASSDGGAAVRDEQFF